Below, 31 T cell receptor beta chains from the same sample are listed, as sequenced in a study of vaccination and CD4 T cells after COVID-19. At the Johns Hopkins FTIC core, DNA taken from cultured CD4+ T cells was sequenced by way of the Oncomine TCR Beta short-read assay. TCRdb fed the PCR reads into MiXCR, producing one record per CDR3 protein. The sample contains 9,500 to 11,000 distinct CDR3 sequences, 26% of which appear only once. Noted treatment: approximately nine-day PBMC culture with coronavirus spike peptide pools or control peptides (ViraFEST assay). These receptors' antigens are unknown. This material consisted of CD4+ T cells from blood, cultured in vitro, taken before SARS-CoV-2 vaccination. These receptors all come from a human donor who received a COVID-19 vaccine.

The rearrangement joins TRBV24-1 to TRBJ2-3, with TRBD2 matching over 8 bases. Germline CDR1 reads KGHDR; CDR2 reads SFDVKD. V dropped 1 base and J dropped 4; count of bases not matched to a gene: 9. The CDR3 is 17 residues long. Written as DNA, the CDR3 is TGTGCCACCAGTGATTTTACCGGGGGGGCGGGTTCAGATACGCAGTATTTT. This encodes CATSDFTGGAGSDTQYF.

This clonotype was seen a handful of times. CDR3 sequence: CASWTGVNTGELFF. The CDR3 DNA reads as TGTGCCAGCTGGACAGGGGTGAACACCGGGGAGCTGTTTTTT. The chain couples TRBV2 to TRBJ2-2, with 9 bases lining up with TRBD1. V lost 8 bases to trimming and J lost 1 base; unmatched junction nucleotides: 2. CDR1 and CDR2 from the germline V gene are SNHLY and FYNNEI. This CDR3 has 14 residues. Based on the CDR3 plus reference TRBV2 and TRBJ2-2, the full variable domain is EPEVTQTPSHQVTQMGQEVILRCVPISNHLYFYWYRQILGQKVEFLVSFYNNEISEKSEIFDDQFSVERPDGSNFTLKIRSTKLEDSAMYFCASWTGVNTGELFFGEGSRLTVL.

The CDR3 region is CASSEGGTQGLYGYTF. The CDR3 coding sequence is TGTGCCAGCAGTGAAGGCGGGACCCAGGGGCTCTATGGCTACACCTTC. The chain couples TRBV2 to TRBJ1-2, with a weak D call TRBD1 (6 bases). CDR3 length: 16 residues. Germline values: CDR1 SNHLY, CDR2 FYNNEI. Trimming removed 1 base at V and 4 bases at J, with 16 bases between.

This clonotype was counted only a few times. The chain couples TRBV6-5 to TRBJ1-4, with D perhaps matching TRBD1 (6 bases). The CDR3 extends over 14 amino acids. Germline CDR1 reads MNHEY; CDR2 reads SVGAGI. The germline V and J ends were trimmed by 4 bases and 8 bases, with 14 bases remaining between them. Here the CDR3 reads CASSFRGAGEKLFF. DNA of the CDR3: TGTGCCAGCAGTTTTCGGGGGGCCGGGGAAAAACTGTTTTTT.

V usage is TRBV2 and J usage is TRBJ2-1, with D maybe TRBD2 (6 bases). CDR1 and CDR2 (germline): SNHLY, FYNNEI. The CDR3 spans 13 residues. V shed 3 bases and J shed 5 bases, with 8 bases lying between them. DNA for the CDR3: TGTGCCAGCAGTGATGGAGGGGACAATGAGCAGTTCTTC. Protein product: CASSDGGDNEQFF.

The V call is TRBV19, the J call TRBJ2-7; 11 nucleotides agree with TRBD2. The CDR3 contains 14 residues. The junction had 7 bases not matched to a gene; V was cut back by 5 bases and J by 7 bases. Germline loops: CDR1 LNHDA, CDR2 SQIVND (reference sequence). CDR3 DNA sequence: TGTGCCAGTAGTTCTAGCGGGGGGTTCGGGGAGCAGTACTTC. Its translation: CASSSSGGFGEQYF.

In its sample, this clonotype was seen a few times. This chain connects TRBV19 to TRBJ1-5, with a possible D match to TRBD1 (5 bases). The V end was cut by 5 bases, the J end by 4 bases, with 9 bases between. This CDR3 has 13 amino acids. Germline CDR1 and CDR2: LNHDA and SQIVND (reference sequence). Here the CDR3 DNA reads TGTGCCAGTAGTCCACGACAGAATCAGCCCCAGCATTTT. It yields the protein CASSPRQNQPQHF.

This clonotype appeared a few times. The chain is built from TRBV29-1 and TRBJ1-2; TRBD1 matches 10 bases. V lost 5 bases, J lost 2 bases, and 11 bases stayed unmatched. This CDR3 comprises 16 residues. Germline V gene sequence: CDR1 SQVTM, CDR2 ANQGSEA. The CDR3 DNA reads TGCAGCGTTCCCCAAGGTCCGGGACAGGGGAACTATGGCTACACCTTC. This encodes CSVPQGPGQGNYGYTF.

The CDR3, as DNA: TGCGCCAGCAGCTTGGCCCCCACAGATACGCAGTATTTT. It specifies CASSLAPTDTQYF. The V and J genes are TRBV5-1 and TRBJ2-3, with unresolved D. The CDR3 runs to 13 residues. Germline lookup yields CDR1 SGHRS and CDR2 YFSETQ. Trimming took 0 bases from V and 2 from J, leaving 4 bases between them.

The sample holds a few counts of this clonotype. The rearrangement uses TRBV12-3 or TRBV12-4 and TRBJ2-5, with D perhaps matching TRBD2 (6 bases). V shed 7 bases and J shed 3 bases, with 15 bases lying between them. There are 14 residues in the CDR3. CDR3 bases: TGTGCCAGCACCGGGGGTATCCACAAAGAGACCCAGTACTTC. Amino acid sequence: CASTGGIHKETQYF.

This rearrangement joins TRBV20-1 to TRBJ2-1; D is unresolved. Per germline, CDR1 DFQATT and CDR2 SNEGSKA (reference sequence). The CDR3 is 16 residues long. V dropped 3 bases and J dropped 5 bases, with 20 bases sitting between them. The CDR3 region has the DNA TGCAGTGCTAGTATGTTTGCGGCGGATAACAACAATGAGCAGTTCTTC. Encoded protein: CSASMFAADNNNEQFF.

V is TRBV7-2 and J is TRBJ1-6; D not certain. Germline V gene lookup returns CDR1 SGHTA and CDR2 FQGNSA. CDR3 length: 14 amino acids. The V end lost 3 bases, the J end lost 7 bases, and 10 bases lay between the germline ends. The DNA for the CDR3 is TGTGCCAGCAGCTTTTCCAGATGGAATTCACCCCTCCACTTT. This gives the protein CASSFSRWNSPLHF.

This clonotype occurred a few times. The chain links TRBV6-1 to TRBJ2-5; D is unclear. The V and J ends lost 3 bases and 1 base respectively, with 6 bases between them. CDR3 length: 13 amino acids. The V gene's germline CDR1 is MNHNS and CDR2 SASEGT. CDR3 nucleotides: TGTGCCAGCAGTGATACCCTCCAAGAGACCCAGTACTTC. Translated, it gives CASSDTLQETQYF.

The V and J genes are TRBV5-6 and TRBJ1-2; D unclear. This CDR3 is built from 15 residues. Germline CDR1 reads SGHDT; CDR2 reads YYEEEE. V was trimmed by 4 bases and J by 3 bases, leaving 16 bases between them. CDR3 protein: CASSLEGRKDYGYTF. CDR3 nucleotide sequence: TGTGCCAGCAGCCTGGAAGGTAGGAAGGACTATGGCTACACCTTC.

V usage is TRBV5-1 and J usage is TRBJ2-3; D is ambiguous. The V end was cut by 3 bases, the J end by 2 bases, with 7 bases between. Germline V gene lookup returns CDR1 SGHRS and CDR2 YFSETQ. CDR3 length: 13 residues. Here the CDR3 DNA reads TGCGCCAGCAGCTCGGGTTTCACAGATACGCAGTATTTT. Its protein is CASSSGFTDTQYF. The whole variable domain, remainder taken from reference TRBV5-1 and TRBJ2-3, is KAGVTQTPRYLIKTRGQQVTLSCSPISGHRSVSWYQQTPGQGLQFLFEYFSETQRNKGNFPGRFSGRQFSNSRSEMNVSTLELGDSALYLCASSSGFTDTQYFGPGTRLTVL.

The V gene is TRBV20-1, the J gene TRBJ2-1; D may be TRBD2 (7 bases). The length of the CDR3 is 16 residues. Trimming shortened V by 0 bases and J by 1 base, and 13 bases separated the two germline ends. The germline CDR1 and CDR2 sequences are DFQATT and SNEGSKA (reference sequence). This CDR3 is CSARDPAGASYNEQFF. In DNA, the CDR3 is TGCAGTGCTAGAGATCCGGCGGGGGCATCCTACAATGAGCAGTTCTTC.

The genes are TRBV24-1 and TRBJ1-2, with TRBD1 matching over 8 bases. The germline V gene encodes CDR1 KGHDR and CDR2 SFDVKD. The CDR3 is 15 amino acids. The J segment lost 8 bases and the V segment lost 3 bases, leaving 10 bases of the junction unmatched. The CDR3 loop is CATSDPLRGHGGYTF. The CDR3 nucleotides read TGTGCCACCAGTGATCCCCTCAGGGGGCATGGAGGCTACACCTTC.

V usage is TRBV2 and J usage is TRBJ1-6; 9 positions agree with TRBD1. V lost 4 bases, J lost 12 bases, and 10 bases stayed unmatched. The germline V gene encodes CDR1 SNHLY and CDR2 FYNNEI. The CDR3 length is 15 residues. CDR3 nucleotide sequence: TGTGCCAGCAGTGGGGGACAGGGAAGGTGGGGACCCCTCCACTTT. Its protein is CASSGGQGRWGPLHF.

This clonotype was counted a few times. The chain has TRBV12-3 or TRBV12-4 and TRBJ1-2, with D possibly matching TRBD1 (5 bases). The CDR3 is 13 residues long. V gave up 1 base and J gave up 7 bases, with 10 bases separating them. The DNA for the CDR3 is TGTGCCAGCAGTTTAGAGGGGCGCCGTGGCTACACCTTC. Translated, it gives CASSLEGRRGYTF.

The rearrangement uses TRBV19 and TRBJ1-1; D uncertain. The germline V gene encodes CDR1 LNHDA and CDR2 SQIVND (reference sequence). The CDR3 covers 15 residues. Deletions cut 3 bases from V and 3 bases from J, with 14 bases between. Here the CDR3 DNA reads TGTGCCAGTAGTATTATACGTCAAACGGACACTGAAGCTTTCTTT. Its translation: CASSIIRQTDTEAFF.

The chain carries TRBV20-1 and TRBJ1-2; 7 bases agree with TRBD1. The CDR3 length is 14 residues. V gave up 6 bases and J gave up 8 bases; unmatched junction bases: 15. CDR1 is DFQATT and CDR2 is SNEGSKA in the germline V gene (reference sequence). CDR3 loop: CSARDRTHSMGYTF. The CDR3 nucleotides read TGCAGTGCCAGGGACAGAACTCATTCTATGGGCTACACCTTC.

This clonotype turned up a few times. The rearrangement joins TRBV25-1 to TRBJ1-6; 7 bases line up with TRBD1. Germline values: CDR1 MGHDK, CDR2 SYGVNS. The V segment lost 1 base and the J segment 6 bases; nucleotides outside the gene matches: 0. This CDR3 contains 14 residues. The CDR3 protein is CASSESGGNSPLHF. CDR3 nucleotide sequence: TGTGCCAGCAGTGAATCAGGGGGTAATTCACCCCTCCACTTT.

This clonotype was detected once. The gene calls are TRBV6-5 and TRBJ1-4; 8 positions agree with TRBD1. After removal of 2 bases from V and 4 bases from J, the junction contained 3 bases not matched to a gene. Germline V CDR1 and CDR2: MNHEY, SVGAGI. The CDR3 sequence is 15 residues long. The CDR3 bases are TGTGCCAGCAGTTACACAGGGGGGGGTAATGAAAAACTGTTTTTT. Translated: CASSYTGGGNEKLFF.

The chain uses TRBV5-4 and TRBJ2-1; D remains unclear. Looked up from germline, CDR1 is SGHNT and CDR2 is YYREEE (reference sequence). The V and J ends lost 0 bases and 8 bases respectively, with 6 bases between them. The CDR3 covers 12 residues. The CDR3 DNA reads TGTGCCAGCAGCTTGGCCGTGGATGAGCAGTTCTTC. This encodes CASSLAVDEQFF.

The CDR3 bases are TGTGCCAGTGGACGGAATCAGGGGGTAGACTCTGGAAACACCATATATTTT. Amino acids: CASGRNQGVDSGNTIYF. The rearrangement uses TRBV19 and TRBJ1-3, with TRBD1 identical over 7 bases. The CDR3 covers 17 residues. Trimming cost V 8 bases and J 0 bases; bases outside gene matches: 13. The germline gives CDR1 LNHDA, CDR2 SQIVND (reference sequence).

The gene calls are TRBV18 and TRBJ2-1; the match to TRBD2 covers 8 bases. V was clipped by 5 bases and J by 9 bases; unmatched bases: 9. CDR1 KGHSH and CDR2 LQKENI come from the germline V gene. The CDR3 loop spans 14 amino acids. CDR3 in amino acids: CASSGVSGGGEQFF. In DNA form, the CDR3 reads TGTGCCAGCTCAGGGGTGAGCGGGGGAGGTGAGCAGTTCTTC. Looking up the rest from reference TRBV18 and TRBJ2-1 gives the full variable domain: NAGVMQNPRHLVRRRGQEARLRCSPMKGHSHVYWYRQLPEEGLKFMVYLQKENIIDESGMPKERFSAEFPKEGPSILRIQQVVRGDSAAYFCASSGVSGGGEQFFGPGTRLTVL.

The chain carries TRBV7-2 and TRBJ2-7; no definite D call. The length of the CDR3 is 14 residues. Germline lookup yields CDR1 SGHTA and CDR2 FQGNSA. The V gene lost 2 bases and the J gene lost 3 bases, with 11 bases spanning the gap. CDR3 DNA: TGTGCCAGCAGCTTAAGGGTTTCGGGCTACGAGCAGTACTTC. It codes for CASSLRVSGYEQYF.

The chain uses TRBV20-1 and TRBJ2-7; D unclear. This CDR3 is 13 amino acids long. V was shortened by 0 bases and J by 4 bases, with 10 bases between the two germline ends. Germline V gene lookup returns CDR1 DFQATT and CDR2 SNEGSKA (reference sequence). The CDR3, as DNA: TGCAGTGCTAGAGATAGGACCCTTTACGAGCAGTACTTC. Encoded protein: CSARDRTLYEQYF.

This chain joins TRBV5-7 and TRBJ2-5; 7 nucleotides line up with TRBD1. TRBV5-7 is given ORF status, its function remaining uncertain. The CDR3 totals 17 residues. V was pared by 0 bases and J by 1 base, with 9 bases of the junction left unmatched. The DNA of the CDR3 is TGTGCCAGCAGCTTGGCCCCGCGACAGGGCATCCAAGAGACCCAGTACTTC. Translated: CASSLAPRQGIQETQYF.

This clonotype occurred a few times. V usage is TRBV19 and J usage is TRBJ2-7; no reliable D call. Trimming cost V 3 bases and J 2 bases, with 11 bases left between them. Germline lookup yields CDR1 LNHDA and CDR2 SQIVND (reference sequence). The CDR3 has 14 amino acids. The DNA of the CDR3 is TGTGCCAGTAGTATCGGGCGCCAGACCTACGAGCAGTACTTC. Translating gives CASSIGRQTYEQYF.

The CDR3 region has the DNA TGTGCCAGCAGCTTAGAGTCGGTGCCCGAACCCCTCCACTTT. Its protein product is CASSLESVPEPLHF. The rearrangement links TRBV7-8 to TRBJ1-6; unclear D gene. Germline V gene sequence: CDR1 SGHVS, CDR2 FQNEAQ. The CDR3 covers 14 residues. V was trimmed by 1 base and J by 12 bases, leaving 13 bases between them.